This T cell receptor (beta chain) was retrieved from a study of T cell repertoires in cytomegalovirus infection. Study-wide context: Use of recently identified HLA-C-restricted and well-studied HLA-B-restricted CMV epitopes was part of the study. Public TCR beta signatures were indicative of both CMV infection and a matching HLA type.

General study findings and limits: Summed public TCR beta family frequency identified CMV carriers bearing the relevant HLA. Dominating the ex vivo response were HLA-C-restricted CMV-specific TCR beta clonotypes.

TCRdb fed the reads into MiXCR, producing one record per CDR3 protein. The data contain 600,000 to 700,000 distinct CDR3 sequences, about 33% of them seen just once; the ten biggest clones take up around a sixth. This clonotype was detected only a few times. Its antigen is undetermined. Sequenced here: cultured PBMCs, sampled from culture after CMV antigen stimulation. The origin of this receptor is a human donor in good health (CMV status not recorded). Some clones in this sample may be carry-over from other donors' samples.

CDR3 protein: CAVSGGRGDTQYF. The CDR3 nucleotides are TGTGCCGTTAGCGGGGGGCGAGGAGATACGCAGTATTTT. The J gene is TRBJ2-3, the V gene TRBV10-3; 10 bases line up with TRBD2. Germline V gene data show CDR1 as ENHRY and CDR2 as SYGVKD. Germline trimming cut 11 bases from V and 5 bases from J; bases unmatched to any gene: 7. This CDR3 spans 13 amino acids.